The 25 T cell receptor beta chains below come from one sample, sequenced in a study of tumor-infiltrating lymphocytes in primary liver carcinoma. Blood RNA originated from unsorted whole blood, with germline DNA additionally extracted. Researchers generated TCR beta cDNA from 500 to 600 ng of total RNA, relying on a constant-region primer. Nested multiplex PCR, run for three rounds with slightly modified ARM-PCR, yielded TCR beta libraries. Use of TRBV1-TRBV30 forward primers with a C-beta reverse primer characterized the first two PCR rounds, which lasted approximately 11 cycles each. TCRdb reprocessed the multiplex PCR reads with MiXCR, giving one entry per CDR3 protein. The data contain 300,000 to 350,000 distinct CDR3 sequences, approximately 64% of them singletons. Sequencing was performed on peripheral blood. The source is a middle-aged man with primary liver carcinoma and hepatitis B virus infection.

Regarding this clonotype: With a much larger clone just one base away, this may be a read error. The gene calls are TRBV4-2 and TRBJ2-7, with TRBD2 as a possible D gene (5 bases). CDR3 length: 16 residues. The germline gives CDR1 LGHNA, CDR2 YNFKEQ. CDR3 region: CASRQDRSHGVNEQYF. The CDR3, as DNA: TGTGCCAGCAGGCAAGATAGGTCGCACGGGGTCAACGAGCAGTACTTC.

Details on this clonotype: A clone one base away is much larger, so this may be a read error. The chain carries TRBV6-6 and TRBJ2-7; unclear D gene. The CDR3 has 13 residues. V lost 8 bases to trimming and J lost 5 bases, with 16 bases between them. Germline CDR1 reads MNHNY; CDR2 reads SVGAGI (reference sequence). CDR3 protein: CASSNIGPDEQYF. CDR3 DNA sequence: TGTGCCAGCTCTAATATCGGTCCAGACGAGCAGTACTTC.

The chain carries TRBV28 and TRBJ1-1; the D gene is possibly TRBD1 (6 bases). The CDR3 length is 16 residues. Germline CDR1 reads MDHEN; CDR2 reads SYDVKM. The ends were cut back, 6 bases at V and 2 bases at J, with 19 bases in the middle. DNA for the CDR3: TGTGCCAGCAGGAAACGACGGTCGGACAGAAACACTGAAGCTTTCTTT. Translation gives CASRKRRSDRNTEAFF.

This clonotype was recorded a few times. Relative to the germline gene, one junction end is altered; a read error may explain this. DNA for the CDR3: TGTGCCAGCGGGCCAACCGCCCTTGGAGTAGCGGGAGTTCGGATCGATGACCAGTTCTTC. Residues: CASGPTALGVAGVRIDDQFF. This chain connects TRBV11-2 to TRBJ2-1, with 9 positions matching TRBD2. The CDR3 totals 20 residues. Germline CDR1 reads SGHAT; CDR2 reads FQNNGV.

This clonotype has only a few counts. This chain links TRBV12-3 or TRBV12-4 with TRBJ1-2; a weak D match, TRBD1 (6 bases). V gave up 6 bases and J gave up 4 bases, with 24 bases separating them. This CDR3 contains 17 residues. This CDR3 reads CASSRRGGGLATYGYTF. The CDR3 DNA reads TGTGCCAGCAGCCGGCGCGGGGGCGGGTTGGCTACCTATGGCTACACCTTC.

A note on this clonotype: A much bigger clone sits one base away, suggesting this may be a read error. The rearrangement uses TRBV10-2 and TRBJ2-7; D gene uncertain. CDR1 WSHSY and CDR2 SAAADI come from the germline V gene. There are 13 residues in the CDR3. The germline V and J ends were trimmed by 4 bases and 8 bases, with 15 bases remaining between them. CDR3 sequence: CASSGGNLRQQYF. CDR3 sequence (DNA): TGCGCCAGCAGTGGCGGCAACCTACGGCAGCAGTACTTC.

A remark on this clonotype: With a much larger clone just one base away, this may be a read error. The chain is built from TRBV4-3 and TRBJ2-3; no clear D. V was trimmed by 3 bases and J by 5 bases, leaving 15 bases between them. Germline V lookup: CDR1 LGHNA, CDR2 YSLEER. The CDR3 spans 15 residues. For the CDR3, the DNA is TGCGCCAGCAGCCAGATGACCGTGCAGGTAGATACGCAGTATTTT. Residues: CASSQMTVQVDTQYF.

This clonotype was seen only a few times. The CDR3 DNA is TGCGCCAGCAGCTTGGGATTCGGGGGTGCGAACACCGGGGAGCTGTTTTTT. It encodes CASSLGFGGANTGELFF. This chain joins TRBV5-1 and TRBJ2-2; tentatively, D is TRBD2 (6 bases). Trimming took off 0 bases at V and 0 bases at J, with 12 bases between the two ends. CDR3 length: 17 residues. Germline assignment: CDR1 SGHRS and CDR2 YFSETQ.

This clonotype was recorded once. The V call is TRBV2, the J call TRBJ2-1; TRBD1 aligns across 7 bases. Unmatched junction bases numbered 1, after V lost 7 bases and J lost 4 bases. From germline, CDR1 is SNHLY and CDR2 FYNNEI. The CDR3 consists of 12 residues. The chain's CDR3 is CASTRGYNEQFF. In DNA form, the CDR3 reads TGTGCCAGCACCAGGGGGTACAATGAGCAGTTCTTC. Complete variable domain (other parts from reference TRBV2 and TRBJ2-1): EPEVTQTPSHQVTQMGQEVILRCVPISNHLYFYWYRQILGQKVEFLVSFYNNEISEKSEIFDDQFSVERPDGSNFTLKIRSTKLEDSAMYFCASTRGYNEQFFGPGTRLTVL.

This clonotype was observed a few times. The chain couples TRBV6-6 to TRBJ1-3, with D uncertain. The V and J ends lost 5 bases and 2 bases respectively, with 13 bases between them. Germline CDR1 MNHNY, CDR2 SVGAGI (reference sequence). The CDR3 is made up of 15 amino acids. Written as DNA, the CDR3 is TGTGCCAGCAGTCTTCGAACCGAACCTGGAAACACCATATATTTT. It translates to CASSLRTEPGNTIYF.

This clonotype was recorded at least ten times. V gene TRBV6-6 combines with J gene TRBJ1-4; tentative D call: TRBD1 (6 bases). From germline, CDR1 is MNHNY and CDR2 SVGAGI (reference sequence). Trimming stripped 6 bases from V and 1 base from J, with 12 bases between. The CDR3 covers 15 residues. The CDR3 nucleotides are TGTGCCAGCAGCTCCCGAGGGGGAACTAATGAAAAACTGTTTTTT. This gives the protein CASSSRGGTNEKLFF.

This chain uses TRBV20-1 with TRBJ2-7; 11 bases fit TRBD1. The CDR3 covers 14 residues. CDR1 is DFQATT and CDR2 is SNEGSKA in the germline V gene (reference sequence). V was clipped by 6 bases and J by 2 bases; unmatched bases: 6. CDR3 nucleotide sequence: TGCAGTGCGGAACCGGGACAGGGGGCCTACGAGCAGTACTTC. This gives the protein CSAEPGQGAYEQYF.

A remark on this clonotype: The junction departs from germline at one end; a sequencing error may be responsible. This chain connects TRBV11-2 to TRBJ2-7, with D tentatively TRBD1 (6 bases). There are 14 residues in the CDR3. The V gene's germline CDR1 is SGHAT and CDR2 FQNNGV. The CDR3 loop is CASNTGIGGTEQYF. For the CDR3, the DNA is TGTGCCAGCAACACAGGGATTGGGGGTACCGAGCAGTACTTT.

In this sample, this clonotype turned up a few times. This chain links TRBV7-9 with TRBJ2-5; no definite D call. Germline loops: CDR1 SEHNR, CDR2 FQNEAQ (reference sequence). The CDR3 has 12 amino acids. The V gene lost 7 bases and the J gene lost 5 bases, with 11 bases spanning the gap. For the CDR3, the DNA is TGTGCCAGCACCTGGGGTGGCGAGACCCAGTACTTC. Amino acids: CASTWGGETQYF.

This clonotype is a singleton in its sample. This may arise from a read error, as a much more abundant clone is one base away. The chain recombines TRBV6-5 with TRBJ1-5; D is perhaps TRBD1 (5 bases). Germline V lookup: CDR1 MNHEY, CDR2 SVGAGI. The CDR3 is 14 amino acids. The CDR3 region has the DNA TGTGCCAGCAGCCGGGCCGTGACAGAGCAGCCCCGGCATTTT. Translated: CASSRAVTEQPRHF.

This clonotype is termed medium-sized (0.01 to 0.1%). The chain employs TRBV29-1 and TRBJ2-2; a weak D match, TRBD1 (6 bases). V lost 5 bases and J lost 4, with 14 bases in between. Per germline, CDR1 SQVTM and CDR2 ANQGSEA. CDR3 size: 14 residues. The CDR3 loop is CSVRDNRITGELFF. The CDR3 coding sequence is TGCAGCGTTCGGGACAATAGGATCACCGGGGAGCTGTTTTTT.

Points on this clonotype: A read error may be the cause here, since a much bigger clone is one base away. The J gene is TRBJ2-5, the V gene TRBV5-5, with D uncertain. Germline V gene data show CDR1 as SGHKS and CDR2 as YYEKEE (reference sequence). The CDR3 is 13 residues long. The V and J ends lost 7 bases and 7 bases respectively, with 17 bases between them. The CDR3: CASGPVSSGTQYF. CDR3 coding DNA: TGTGCCAGCGGCCCTGTTTCCTCCGGGACCCAGTACTTC.

The chain employs TRBV11-2 and TRBJ1-1, with no clear D. The CDR3 consists of 15 residues. Germline lookup yields CDR1 SGHAT and CDR2 FQNNGV. V lost 7 bases and J lost 2, with 17 bases in between. CDR3 region: CASNFEPGINTEAFF. The CDR3 DNA sequence: TGTGCCAGCAACTTTGAACCGGGAATTAACACTGAAGCTTTCTTT.

The chain couples TRBV14 to TRBJ1-2; TRBD1 is a possible D gene (5 bases). Germline assignment: CDR1 SGHDN and CDR2 FVKESK. Trimming took off 1 base at V and 7 bases at J, with 19 bases between the two ends. The CDR3 sequence is 16 residues long. CDR3 sequence reads: CASSQVIGAQGGGYTF. CDR3 bases: TGTGCCAGCAGCCAAGTAATAGGGGCGCAAGGAGGTGGCTACACCTTC.

The gene calls are TRBV6-2 or TRBV6-3 and TRBJ2-7; perhaps TRBD1 as D (6 bases). The CDR3 totals 16 residues. Germline V lookup: CDR1 MNHEY, CDR2 SVGEGT. Trimming took off 5 bases at V and 5 bases at J, with 22 bases between the two ends. The CDR3 coding sequence is TGTGCCAGCAGTGCCAACAGGGCTCGAGTGAGTAACGAGCAGTACTTC. Its translation is CASSANRARVSNEQYF.

On this clonotype itself: A read error is likely, as this CDR3 ends without the conserved phenylalanine or tryptophan. The chain has TRBV11-2 and TRBJ2-5; no definite D call. This CDR3 is 12 amino acids long. From germline, CDR1 is SGHAT and CDR2 FQNNGV. The CDR3, as DNA: TGTGCCGGCAGCTTAGATCTGGAGACCCAGTACTGC. This encodes CAGSLDLETQYC.

On this clonotype itself: A much larger clone lies a single base off, so this may be a read error. CDR3 nucleotide sequence: TGTGCCAGCAGTGGACAGGTGGACGAGCAGTACTTC. Protein sequence: CASSGQVDEQYF. J is TRBJ2-7 and V is TRBV6-6, with TRBD1 matching 7 bases. J lost 5 bases, V lost 5 bases, and 3 bases had no gene match. Germline loops: CDR1 MNHNY, CDR2 SVGAGI (reference sequence). CDR3 length: 12 amino acids.

The chain uses TRBV5-6 and TRBJ2-1; 13 positions agree with TRBD2. CDR1 SGHDT and CDR2 YYEEEE come from the germline V gene. CDR3 length: 17 residues. V lost 4 bases to trimming and J lost 9 bases; unmatched junction nucleotides: 13. The CDR3, as DNA: TGTGCCAGCAGCCAGACCACGACTAGCGGGAGGACCAGTGAGCAGTTCTTC. Protein: CASSQTTTSGRTSEQFF.

This clonotype was recorded at least ten times. This sequence joins TRBV6-2 or TRBV6-3 and TRBJ2-7; the D is unclear. This CDR3 is 11 amino acids long. The germline V gene has CDR1 MNHEY and CDR2 SVGEGT. The V and J ends lost 4 bases and 5 bases respectively, with 6 bases between them. CDR3 sequence (DNA): TGTGCCAGCAGTTCCACACACGAGCAGTACTTC. It codes for CASSSTHEQYF.

Notes on this clonotype: A much larger clonotype is one base distant, so this may be a read error. The gene calls are TRBV6-1 and TRBJ1-4, with 10 nucleotides matching TRBD1. CDR3 length equals 17 residues. The V gene end was trimmed by 5 bases and the J gene end by 8 bases; junction bases not matched to a gene: 14. Germline assignment: CDR1 MNHNS and CDR2 SASEGT. CDR3 coding DNA: TGTGCCAGCAGTCCCTTTTTCCCGGGACAGGGGAGCGAAAAACTGTTTTTT. As protein: CASSPFFPGQGSEKLFF.